The rows below give T cell receptor beta chains drawn from one sample of a study of Tregs in tolerant kidney transplant recipients. TCRdb's table, derived via immunoSEQ multiplex PCR, lists solely in-frame clones and lacks some. The sample has fewer than 100,000 clones, less than 95% seen once. This sample comprised Tregs from blood, obtained before the transplant. The receptors here all came from a human donor who received a combined kidney and bone marrow transplant. Each CDR3 is given with its conserved first and last residue. Each record gives: CDR3 DNA, CDR3 protein, clone size, D gene, V gene, J gene. The D gene is left open where the match is weak. Only part of the rows carry a size: once, few, many, or a class if the clone is expanded.

TGTGCCAGCAGCTTAGCGGGAGTCACCGGGGAGCTGTTTTTT	CASSLAGVTGELFF	NA	TRBD2	TRBV7-3	TRBJ2-2
TGTGCCAGCAGTTTAGTAGGCAATCAGCCCCAGCATTTT	CASSLVGNQPQHF	NA	NA	TRBV27	TRBJ1-5
TGTGCCAGCAGGAGACAGGTTTTTTACTTTGGCTACACCTTC	CASRRQVFYFGYTF	NA	NA	TRBV5-6	TRBJ1-2
TGCAGCGTTGATACTAGCGGGAGCAGTGAGCAGTTCTTC	CSVDTSGSSEQFF	NA	TRBD2	TRBV29-1	TRBJ2-1
TGTGCCAGCAGTTTAAAGGGTTACGAGCAGTACTTC	CASSLKGYEQYF	NA	NA	TRBV28	TRBJ2-7
TGTGCCAGCAGGAACTCTGGGGCCAACGTCCTGACTTTC	CASRNSGANVLTF	NA	NA	TRBV2	TRBJ2-6
TGCGCCAGCAGCCCGGGACTGTACTCCTACGAGCAGTACTTC	CASSPGLYSYEQYF	NA	NA	TRBV5-1	TRBJ2-7
TGCGCCAGCAGCCAAGACCCGACTAGCGGGGTCTACAATGAGCAGTTCTTC	CASSQDPTSGVYNEQFF	NA	TRBD2	TRBV4-3	TRBJ2-1
TGTGCCAGTAAGCCTCGTGGACTAGCGGGAGGGCAAATTGAGCAGTTCTTC	CASKPRGLAGGQIEQFF	NA	TRBD2	TRBV19	TRBJ2-1
TGTGCCAGCAGTACGTGGAAACCGAACACTGAAGCTTTCTTT	CASSTWKPNTEAFF	NA	NA	TRBV28	TRBJ1-1
TGCGCCAGCAGCCAAGATTGGACAGGGGAGTACGAGCAGTACTTC	CASSQDWTGEYEQYF	NA	TRBD1	TRBV4-3	TRBJ2-7
TGTGCCAGCAGTGGACGGGTTAAATACGAGCAGTACTTC	CASSGRVKYEQYF	NA	NA	TRBV2	TRBJ2-7
TGTGCCACCAGGGATAGCGGGAGCCTCTACGAGCAGTACTTC	CATRDSGSLYEQYF	NA	TRBD2	TRBV28	TRBJ2-7
TGTGCCAGCAGTTTATGGGACAGCCCTAACTATGGCTACACCTTC	CASSLWDSPNYGYTF	once	NA	TRBV28	TRBJ1-2
TGTGCCAGCAGCTTACGGCGGGAGGGCACAGATACGCAGTATTTT	CASSLRREGTDTQYF	once	TRBD2	TRBV7-3	TRBJ2-3
TGTGCCAGCAAAGGGTTGGGGCAGGGCGATGGCTACACCTTC	CASKGLGQGDGYTF	NA	NA	TRBV5-4	TRBJ1-2
TGTGCCAGCAGCCCCGATAGGGGGACGGGTACCTACGAGCAGTACTTC	CASSPDRGTGTYEQYF	NA	NA	TRBV5-5	TRBJ2-7
TGCAGCGTTGGTCAATCAAATGGCTACACCTTC	CSVGQSNGYTF	once	NA	TRBV29-1	TRBJ1-2
TGTGCCAGCAGCTTAGGAGGGCCAGTGGATGAGCAGTTCTTC	CASSLGGPVDEQFF	once	NA	TRBV7-2	TRBJ2-1
TGTGCCAGCAGCGCAGCGGGAGCGGCCGGGGAGCTGTTTTTT	CASSAAGAAGELFF	NA	TRBD2	TRBV5-4	TRBJ2-2
TGTGCCAGCAGCTCTAGGGTGGCGACCCAGTACTTC	CASSSRVATQYF	NA	NA	TRBV11-2	TRBJ2-5
TGTGCCAGCCACTTTGTCGCGGGAAACACTGAAGCTTTCTTT	CASHFVAGNTEAFF	NA	NA	TRBV7-9	TRBJ1-1
TGTGCCAGTAGTCCCAAGACAGCCGGCACAGATACGCAGTATTTT	CASSPKTAGTDTQYF	NA	NA	TRBV19	TRBJ2-3
TGCGCCAGCAGCCAAGATGGGGGCTACAATGAGCAGTTCTTC	CASSQDGGYNEQFF	NA	NA	TRBV4-1	TRBJ2-1
TGTGCCAGCAGTTTGGGTGGGAGCTTTTATAGCAATCAGCCCCAGCATTTT	CASSLGGSFYSNQPQHF	once	NA	TRBV28	TRBJ1-5
TGCGCCAGCAGTCGGCAGGGCGACAATGAGCAGTTCTTC	CASSRQGDNEQFF	NA	NA	TRBV5-1	TRBJ2-1
TGCGCCAGCAGCCAAGGCGGGAGCGTGGATACGCAGTATTTT	CASSQGGSVDTQYF	NA	TRBD2	TRBV4-3	TRBJ2-3
TGCGCCAGCAGTGAATCCCGGGGGGTCTATGGCTACACCTTC	CASSESRGVYGYTF	NA	NA	TRBV2	TRBJ1-2
TGTGCCAGCAGGGGACAGGGGAACCAGTCCCAGCATTTT	CASRGQGNQSQHF	NA	TRBD1	TRBV6-1	TRBJ1-5
TGTGCCAGCAGCTTAGTGGTAGCCTGGGAGACCCAGTACTTC	CASSLVVAWETQYF	NA	NA	TRBV7-2	TRBJ2-5
TGTGCCAGCAGTGTACTAGCGGGAGGCAGAGGAGGGTACGAGCAGTACTTC	CASSVLAGGRGGYEQYF	NA	TRBD2	TRBV6-4	TRBJ2-7
TGCAGCGTTGGACTTATGAACACTGAAGCTTTCTTT	CSVGLMNTEAFF	NA	NA	TRBV29-1	TRBJ1-1
TGTGCCACCAGCAGGGCCGGGACAGGGGGTGGCGAGCAGTACTTC	CATSRAGTGGGEQYF	once	TRBD1	TRBV15	TRBJ2-7
TGCGCCAGCAGCTTGGCCCAGGTGAACACTGAAGCTTTCTTT	CASSLAQVNTEAFF	NA	NA	TRBV5-1	TRBJ1-1
TGCGCCAGCAGCGGGGACACCACTTACACAGATACGCAGTATTTT	CASSGDTTYTDTQYF	once	NA	TRBV5-1	TRBJ2-3
TGTGCCAGCAGCTGGGGGACCTACGAGCAGTACTTC	CASSWGTYEQYF	NA	NA	TRBV5-6	TRBJ2-7
TGCGCCAGCAGCCAAGAGGACAGGGGAGCTAATCAGCCCCAGCATTTT	CASSQEDRGANQPQHF	NA	TRBD1	TRBV4-1	TRBJ1-5
TGTGCCAGTAGTTACGGGAGTAACACCGGGGAGCTGTTTTTT	CASSYGSNTGELFF	NA	NA	TRBV19	TRBJ2-2
TGTGCCAGCTCACCCGTTCCGAACACTGAAGCTTTCTTT	CASSPVPNTEAFF	NA	NA	TRBV18	TRBJ1-1
TGTGCCAGCAGTTACCTGACAGGCTCTGGAAACACCATATATTTT	CASSYLTGSGNTIYF	NA	NA	TRBV6-5	TRBJ1-3
TGTGCCAGCGGTCTCAGGGTAGATGAAAAACTGTTTTTT	CASGLRVDEKLFF	NA	NA	TRBV6-1	TRBJ1-4
TGTGCCATCGGAGACCGGGACAGCTCCTACGAGCAGTACTTC	CAIGDRDSSYEQYF	NA	TRBD1	TRBV10-3	TRBJ2-7
TGTGCCAGCTCACCCGGGGGGGACAATCAGCCCCAGCATTTT	CASSPGGDNQPQHF	NA	NA	TRBV18	TRBJ1-5
TGCGCCAGCAGCCGTTATAGCGGGGATCCGAACACCGGGGAGCTGTTTTTT	CASSRYSGDPNTGELFF	NA	TRBD2	TRBV4-3	TRBJ2-2
TGTGCCAGTAGTATTGGGGGCTGGAGTGGCTACACCTTC	CASSIGGWSGYTF	once	NA	TRBV19	TRBJ1-2
TGTGCCTGGAGTGTAGCGGGAGTTCACACCGGGGAGCTGTTTTTT	CAWSVAGVHTGELFF	NA	TRBD2	TRBV30	TRBJ2-2
TGTGCCAGCAGCTCAGGGACGTCCAACTATGGCTACACCTTC	CASSSGTSNYGYTF	NA	NA	TRBV5-4	TRBJ1-2
TGTGCCAGCAGCTTGAGGGCGGGAAGAAGTGAGACCCAGTACTTC	CASSLRAGRSETQYF	NA	NA	TRBV5-4	TRBJ2-5
TGTGCCGGCGGGGGCCAGGGGGTACGAGAGACCCAGTACTTC	CAGGGQGVRETQYF	NA	NA	TRBV6-1	TRBJ2-5